This entry is about one TCR beta chain. Antigen unknown. Free of recent acute infections or vaccinations, the donors were healthy HIV-negative adults. Replicate PCRs from sorted subsets contained roughly 190 ng DNA, which is around 29,000 T cell genomes. Some clones are missing from TCRdb's copy, which holds only in-frame ones; the method was immunoSEQ multiplex PCR. The sample has about 2.3 million clones, under 95% seen once. This specimen comes from a study of shared clonotypes between healthy human individuals. The germline V and J ends were trimmed by 0 bases and 0 bases, with 15 bases remaining between them. The length of the CDR3 is 17 residues. Study observations and caveats: Across subsets, estimated richness was generally greater for naive than for memory populations. Non-shared clonotypes displayed generation probabilities falling below those of clonotypes present in all four donors.

This receptor was identified in a man younger than 35 in good health. Some clones in this sample may be carry-over from other donors' samples. Sequencing was carried out using naive CD4+ T cells from PBMCs. Subset of the sample: CD45RA+ positively selected. The V call is TRBV23-1, the J call TRBJ2-7; tentative D call: TRBD2 (6 bases). TRBV23-1 is an ORF; its function is uncertain. CDR3: CASSQSAGRGSSYEQYF. Here the CDR3 DNA reads TGCGCCAGCAGTCAATCGGCGGGACGAGGGAGCTCCTACGAGCAGTACTTC.